The TCR beta chain described here comes from a study of blood T cell repertoires in COVID-19. This clone has just one count. In the study's own analysis: The authors estimated nucleated cell counts from reference gene primer amplification. TCRdb's table, derived via immunoSEQ multiplex PCR, lists solely in-frame clones and lacks some. That table gives V, J and clone size, and the DNA gave D and trimming. Of 150,000 to 200,000 clones in the sample, roughly 85% were seen once. Sequencing was carried out using peripheral blood. The receptor was derived from a woman in her twenties or thirties with acute or convalescent COVID-19.

The CDR3, as DNA: TGCGCCAGCAGCGCTGGCATCACAGATACGCAGTATTTT. It encodes CASSAGITDTQYF. The chain combines TRBV5-1 with TRBJ2-3; D call uncertain. The CDR3 consists of 13 residues. Trimming cost V 4 bases and J 2 bases, with 8 bases left between them. CDR1 SGHRS and CDR2 YFSETQ come from the germline V gene.